This TCR beta chain was identified during a study of blood T cell repertoires in COVID-19. The wider study: Acute and convalescent COVID-19 samples came from the United States, Italy and Spain. In each case, the material was cDNA or gDNA derived from T cells, B-cell-depleted T cells, or PBMCs.

This clone showed up just a few times. Authors' methods: Nucleated cell counts were estimated from reference gene primer amplification. The repertoire was sequenced with immunoSEQ multiplex PCR; TCRdb's copy has only in-frame clones and lacks some. The V and J calls and clone size come from that table; D and trimming were worked out from the DNA. The repertoire consists of some 100,000 clones, with approximately 90% occurring once and the leading ten covering about 1.8%. V lost 8 bases, J lost 2 bases, and 12 bases lay in between. Germline V lookup: CDR1 MNHEY, CDR2 SMNVEV (reference sequence). This CDR3 region has 13 residues.

The TCR originated in a human donor with active COVID-19. The donor label of this sample is uncertain. The sequencing input was peripheral blood. The rearrangement links TRBV27 to TRBJ1-1; D is unresolved. CDR3 sequence: CASSGLINTEAFF. The DNA of the CDR3 is TGTGCCAGCTCCGGACTGATAAACACTGAAGCTTTCTTT.